This T cell receptor (beta chain) was profiled in a study of T cell repertoires in cytomegalovirus infection. MiXCR was run by TCRdb on the reads, yielding one entry per CDR3 protein. Counted here are hundreds of thousands of distinct CDR3 sequences, roughly 26% occurring once; the ten biggest clones make up around 7.6%. V lost 8 bases to trimming and J lost 3 bases; unmatched junction nucleotides: 6. Germline values: CDR1 SNHLY, CDR2 FYNNEI. The CDR3 length is 13 residues. A few counts support this clonotype. The chain uses TRBV2 and TRBJ1-2; TRBD1 matches at 7 bases. This receptor was taken from a human donor in good health (CMV status not recorded). Some clones in this sample may be carry-over from other donors' samples. Sequencing input: CD8+ T cells from PBMCs. CDR3 residues: CASFEGAHYGYTF. Written as DNA, the CDR3 is TGTGCCAGCTTTGAGGGGGCTCACTATGGCTACACCTTC.